This T cell receptor beta chain was sequenced during a study of Graves' ophthalmopathy and Graves' hyperthyroidism. Study-wide results and caveats: Most expanded thyroid clonotypes above 0.001 frequency also appeared in blood.

This clonotype has just one count. Its target is not known. Germline CDR1 and CDR2: LNHNV and YYDKDF (reference sequence). The CDR3 extends over 18 amino acids. The V and J ends lost 1 base and 4 bases respectively, with 23 bases between them. Ophthalmopathy-affected donors exhibited moderate-to-severe activity, CAS ≥3, NOSPECS ≥4, and duration under 3 months. Each diagnosis was determined on the basis of clinical symptoms, serum thyroxine, TRAb, thyroid ultrasound and orbital computed tomography. PBMCs were isolated from a roughly 10 ml sample of fresh peripheral blood. RNA transcripts yielded amplified TCR beta CDR3 regions. A first-round RT-PCR used HTBI primers, followed by a second-round multiplex PCR. One entry per CDR3 protein results from TCRdb running MiXCR on the multiplex PCR reads. This table holds roughly 220,000 distinct CDR3 sequences, around 45% found once.

This TCR came from an adult man with Graves' ophthalmopathy. The genes are TRBV15 and TRBJ2-7, with a weak D call TRBD2 (5 bases). Material for sequencing was peripheral blood. CDR3 DNA sequence: TGTGCCACCAGCAGAGTGGGAGATCCGCGGGCCGGAGGATACGAGCAGTACTTC. The encoded protein is CATSRVGDPRAGGYEQYF.